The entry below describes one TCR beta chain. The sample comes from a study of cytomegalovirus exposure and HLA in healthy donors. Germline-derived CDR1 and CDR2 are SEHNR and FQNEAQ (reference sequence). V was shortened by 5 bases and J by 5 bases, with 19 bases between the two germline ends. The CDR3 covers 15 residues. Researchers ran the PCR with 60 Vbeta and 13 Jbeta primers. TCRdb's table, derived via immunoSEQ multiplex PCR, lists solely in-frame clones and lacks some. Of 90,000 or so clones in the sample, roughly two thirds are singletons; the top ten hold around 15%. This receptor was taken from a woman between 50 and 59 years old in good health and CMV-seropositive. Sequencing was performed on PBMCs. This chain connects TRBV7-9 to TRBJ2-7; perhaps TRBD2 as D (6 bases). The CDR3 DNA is TGTGCCAGCAGCCGGGGCGGGGCAGGGAGGCACGAGCAGTACTTC. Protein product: CASSRGGAGRHEQYF.